The entry that follows covers one T cell receptor beta chain sequence. Its antigen is unidentified. Sequencing of TCR beta was carried out in blood CD8+ and CD4+ T cells. In contrast to the negatively isolated CD8+ and CD4+ T cells, TEMRA cells were FACS-enriched. The CDR3 is 15 amino acids. V lost 1 base to trimming and J lost 4 bases, with 14 bases between them. Germline CDR1 and CDR2: LNHNV and YYDKDF (reference sequence). Reverse transcription of about 0.5 to 1 ug RNA used random hexamers. The TCR beta CDR3 was amplified by immunoSEQ multiplex PCR across 54 Vbeta, 13 Jbeta. Via MiXCR, TCRdb re-called the immunoSEQ multiplex PCR reads, giving one row per CDR3 protein. Of 150,000 to 200,000 distinct CDR3 sequences listed, 90% to 95% are singletons. This sample is part of a study of CD8 T cells in Susac syndrome. Findings and limits, study-wide: As the study acknowledged, the number of individuals who were part of its TCR sequencing and HLA analysis was relatively small.

The chain links TRBV15 to TRBJ2-7; D possibly corresponds to TRBD2 (5 bases). This sequence was found in a human donor in good health. The specimen was CD4+ T cells from PBMCs. In DNA, the CDR3 is TGTGCCACCAGCAGAGGCAAGGGCCCGGGGTACGAGCAGTACTTC. Translation gives CATSRGKGPGYEQYF.